The rows below give T cell receptor beta chains drawn from one sample of a study of control samples from healthy donors and cancer patients. Produced via immunoSEQ multiplex PCR; TCRdb's table is partial and in-frame only. The table records roughly 220,000 clones, roughly 94% of them present only once. Sequenced input: blood. The origin of the receptors is a man aged 50 to 60 in good health. Both conserved end residues are part of each CDR3. D genes are given only for firm matches. A row's size may be missing; if present it is once, few, many or a size class.

clone_size j_call v_call d_call cdr3_nt cdr3_aa
- TRBJ2-2 TRBV2 - TGTGCCAGCAGCATTTACACCGGGGAGCTGTTTTTT CASSIYTGELFF
- TRBJ1-2 TRBV6-6 - TGTGCCAGCAGTTCCGGACAGACTTGGATCCGCTTC CASSSGQTWIRF
- TRBJ2-3 TRBV12-2 - TGTGCAAGTCGTCTGGAAAAAATGTCAGGAGATACGCAGTATTTT CASRLEKMSGDTQYF
- TRBJ1-5 TRBV2 - TGTGCCAGCAGCGAGGGTGGGGCTAGCAATCAGCCCCAGCATTTT CASSEGGASNQPQHF
- TRBJ2-2 TRBV27 - TGTGCCAGCAGTTTAGCCTCAGGGGGGATGTTGGGCGGGGAGCTGTTTTTT CASSLASGGMLGGELFF
- TRBJ2-1 TRBV24-1 TRBD2 TGTGCCACCAGTGACCCTAGCGGGGGCCCCTACAATGAGCAGTTCTTC CATSDPSGGPYNEQFF
- TRBJ1-4 TRBV5-1 TRBD1 TGCGCCAGCAGCTCGCTGGGACAGGGGAGTGAAAAACTGTTTTTT CASSSLGQGSEKLFF
- TRBJ1-6 TRBV27 - TGTGCCAGCAGTCCCACACAGGAGAGGACCTATAATTCACCCCTCCACTTT CASSPTQERTYNSPLHF
- TRBJ1-3 TRBV2 TRBD1 TGTGCCAGCAGTACACAGGGGTTTCGTGGAAACACCATATATTTT CASSTQGFRGNTIYF
- TRBJ1-5 TRBV5-4 TRBD1 TGTGCCAGCAGTCGCGACAGGGGGCTGGGACAGCCCCAGCATTTT CASSRDRGLGQPQHF
- TRBJ1-1 TRBV29-1 TRBD1 TGCAGCGTTGATTCCCTCGGACAGGGTAAAACTGAAGCTTTCTTT CSVDSLGQGKTEAFF
- TRBJ2-7 TRBV12-5 - TGTGCTAGTGGTTTCAGTGGGGGGGCCCACGAGCAGTACTTC CASGFSGGAHEQYF
- TRBJ2-3 TRBV7-3 - TGTGCCAGCAGCTTTTTCGTGGACGGGTCCTATACGCAGTATTTT CASSFFVDGSYTQYF
- TRBJ2-5 TRBV7-9 TRBD2 TGTGCCAGCAGCTTAGGGGGCGGGAGGTATCAAGAGACCCAGTACTTC CASSLGGGRYQETQYF
once TRBJ1-2 TRBV2 - TGTGCCAGCAGTGATTTGTATGGAGGGTCTAACTATGGCTACACCTTC CASSDLYGGSNYGYTF
- TRBJ1-2 TRBV5-1 - TGCGCCAGCAGCTTAGACAGTTGGGATGGCTACACCTTC CASSLDSWDGYTF
few TRBJ1-6 TRBV3-1/TRBV3-2 - TGTGCCAGCAGCCAAGGATGGGGTAGGGATTCACCCCTCCACTTT CASSQGWGRDSPLHF
- TRBJ2-7 TRBV19 TRBD1 TGTGCCAGTAGTAAAGAGGGGGCGGCCGAGCAGTACTTC CASSKEGAAEQYF
- TRBJ1-2 TRBV6-5 TRBD1 TGTGCCAGCAGGACAGGGGAGGGTTATGGCTACACCTTC CASRTGEGYGYTF
- TRBJ1-6 TRBV3-1/TRBV3-2 TRBD1 TGTGCCAGCAGTCCGAGAGGACAGGATAATTCACCCCTCCACTTT CASSPRGQDNSPLHF
- TRBJ1-2 TRBV12-3/TRBV12-4 TRBD1 TGTGCCAGCAGTTTCGACAGGGAACGCTACACCTTC CASSFDRERYTF
- TRBJ1-1 TRBV3-1/TRBV3-2 - TGTGCCAGCAGCCAAGCGACCTACACGGAGTCTCCGAACACTGAAGCTTTCTTT CASSQATYTESPNTEAFF
- TRBJ1-1 TRBV5-1 - TGCGCCAGCAGGTTGTTGCCGGGGGACGACACTGAAGCTTTCTTT CASRLLPGDDTEAFF
- TRBJ1-1 TRBV5-1 - TGCGCCAGCAGCTTGGATGGACAGTTGAACACTGAAGCTTTCTTT CASSLDGQLNTEAFF
- TRBJ1-1 TRBV18 - TGTGCCAGCTCGTCAACCGGGACATGGAACACTGAAGCTTTCTTT CASSSTGTWNTEAFF
- TRBJ2-1 TRBV19 TRBD2 TGTGCCAGTAGTGTCCGGACTAGCGGGGGTAATGAGCAGTTCTTC CASSVRTSGGNEQFF
- TRBJ2-3 TRBV7-3 TRBD1 TGTGCCAGCAGCGTGGGACAGGGGGGAATAGATACGCAGTATTTT CASSVGQGGIDTQYF
- TRBJ1-1 TRBV2 - TGTGCCCAGCAACGGGCAGTGAACACTGAAGCTTTCTTT CAQQRAVNTEAFF
- TRBJ1-1 TRBV7-9 TRBD1 TGTGCCAGCAGCTCCCCAGGGGGGTGGAACACTGAAGCTTTCTTT CASSSPGGWNTEAFF
- TRBJ1-1 TRBV18 - TGTGCCAGCTCACCACCTTCAAGGCAGGGGAACACTGAAGCTTTCTTT CASSPPSRQGNTEAFF
- TRBJ1-6 TRBV28 - TGTGCCAGCAGTCCATCTGCAGGGTGGAATTCACCCCTCCACTTT CASSPSAGWNSPLHF
- TRBJ2-5 TRBV11-3 - TGTGCCAGCAGCCCAGGGGGGGACCAAGAGACCCAGTACTTC CASSPGGDQETQYF
- TRBJ2-1 TRBV19 - TGTGCCAGTAGTATAGATGGCCAGGGCTATGAGCAGTTCTTC CASSIDGQGYEQFF
- TRBJ1-6 TRBV5-5 - TGTGCCAGCAGCCCGAGTAGGGGGAATTCACCCCTCCACTTT CASSPSRGNSPLHF
- TRBJ2-5 TRBV5-4 TRBD2 TGTGCCAGCAGCTTGCCGAGACCCGGGGGGGGACAAGAGACCCAGTACTTC CASSLPRPGGGQETQYF